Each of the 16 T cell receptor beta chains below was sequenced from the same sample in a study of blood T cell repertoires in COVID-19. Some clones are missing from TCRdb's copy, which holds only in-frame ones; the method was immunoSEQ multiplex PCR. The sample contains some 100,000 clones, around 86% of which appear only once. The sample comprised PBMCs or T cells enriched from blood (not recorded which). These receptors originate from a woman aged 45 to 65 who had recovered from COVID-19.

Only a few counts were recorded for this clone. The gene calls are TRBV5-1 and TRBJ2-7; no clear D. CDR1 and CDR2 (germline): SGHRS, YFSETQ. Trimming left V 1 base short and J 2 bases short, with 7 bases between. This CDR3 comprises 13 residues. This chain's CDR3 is CASSLTETYEQYF. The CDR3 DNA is TGCGCCAGCAGCTTGACGGAGACCTACGAGCAGTACTTC.

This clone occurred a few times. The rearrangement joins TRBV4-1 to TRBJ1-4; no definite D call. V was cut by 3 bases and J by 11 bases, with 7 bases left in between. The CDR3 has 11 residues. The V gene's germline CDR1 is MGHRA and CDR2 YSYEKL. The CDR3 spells CASSHRDKLFF. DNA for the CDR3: TGCGCCAGCAGCCACCGGGATAAACTGTTTTTT.

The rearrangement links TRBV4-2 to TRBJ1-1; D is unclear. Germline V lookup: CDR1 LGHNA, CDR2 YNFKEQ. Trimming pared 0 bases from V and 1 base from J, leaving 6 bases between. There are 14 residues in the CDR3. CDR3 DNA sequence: TGTGCCAGCAGCCAAGAGGAGCCGAACACTGAAGCTTTCTTT. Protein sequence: CASSQEEPNTEAFF.

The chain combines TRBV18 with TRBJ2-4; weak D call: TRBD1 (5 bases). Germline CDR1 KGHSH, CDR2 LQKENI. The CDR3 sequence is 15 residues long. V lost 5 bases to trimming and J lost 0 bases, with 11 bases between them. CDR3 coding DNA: TGTGCCAGCTCATCAGGGCTGCTAGCCAAAAACATTCAGTACTTC. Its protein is CASSSGLLAKNIQYF.

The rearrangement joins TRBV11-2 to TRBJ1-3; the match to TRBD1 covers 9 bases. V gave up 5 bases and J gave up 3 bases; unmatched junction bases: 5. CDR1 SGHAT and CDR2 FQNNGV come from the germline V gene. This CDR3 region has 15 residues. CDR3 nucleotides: TGTGCCAGCAGCCCAACAGGGGGCAGTGGAAACACCATATATTTT. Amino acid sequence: CASSPTGGSGNTIYF.

CDR3 DNA: TGTGCCATCAGTAGCCGAGACAGGGAGAATGAAGCTTTCTTT. It translates to CAISSRDRENEAFF. V usage is TRBV10-3 and J usage is TRBJ1-1; TRBD1 aligns across 7 bases. Germline V gene sequence: CDR1 ENHRY, CDR2 SYGVKD. The CDR3 spans 14 residues. Trimming cost V 5 bases and J 7 bases; bases outside gene matches: 10.

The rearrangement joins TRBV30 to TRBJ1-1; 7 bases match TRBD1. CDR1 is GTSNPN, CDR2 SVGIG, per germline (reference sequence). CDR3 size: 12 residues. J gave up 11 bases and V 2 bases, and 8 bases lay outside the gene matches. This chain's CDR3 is CAWSHDRDTAFF. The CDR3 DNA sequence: TGTGCCTGGAGTCATGACAGGGATACGGCTTTCTTT.

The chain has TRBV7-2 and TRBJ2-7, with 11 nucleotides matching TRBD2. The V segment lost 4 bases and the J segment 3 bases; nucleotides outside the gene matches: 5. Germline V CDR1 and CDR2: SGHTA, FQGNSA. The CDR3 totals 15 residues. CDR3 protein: CASSYTSGGSYEQYF. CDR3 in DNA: TGTGCCAGCAGCTACACTAGCGGGGGCAGCTACGAGCAGTACTTC.

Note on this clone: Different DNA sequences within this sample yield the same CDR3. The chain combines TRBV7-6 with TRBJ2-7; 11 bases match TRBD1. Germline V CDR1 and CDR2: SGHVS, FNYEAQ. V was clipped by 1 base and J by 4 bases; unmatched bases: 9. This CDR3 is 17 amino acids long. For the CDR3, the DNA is TGTGCCAGCAGCTTAGGGGGTGTGGGGACAGGGGGATACGAGCAGTACTTC. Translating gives CASSLGGVGTGGYEQYF. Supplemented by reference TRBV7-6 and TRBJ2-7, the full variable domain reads GAGVSQSPRYKVTKRGQDVALRCDPISGHVSLYWYRQALGQGPEFLTYFNYEAQQDKSGLPNDRFSAERPEGSISTLTIQRTEQRDSAMYRCASSLGGVGTGGYEQYFGPGTRLTVT.

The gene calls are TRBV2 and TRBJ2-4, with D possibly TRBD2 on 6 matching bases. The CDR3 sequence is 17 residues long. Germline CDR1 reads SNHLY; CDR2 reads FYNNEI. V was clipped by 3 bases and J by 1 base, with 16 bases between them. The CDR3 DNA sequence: TGTGCCAGCAGTGATCGGGTGGCGGGGTGGGCCAAAAACATTCAGTACTTC. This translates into CASSDRVAGWAKNIQYF.

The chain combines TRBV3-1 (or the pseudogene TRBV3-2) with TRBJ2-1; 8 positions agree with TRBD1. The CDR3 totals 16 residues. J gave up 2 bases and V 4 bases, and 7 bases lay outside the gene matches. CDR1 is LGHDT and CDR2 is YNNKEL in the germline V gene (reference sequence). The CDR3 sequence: CASSPDRGLTYNEQFF. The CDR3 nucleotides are TGTGCCAGCAGCCCCGACAGGGGCCTTACCTACAATGAGCAGTTCTTC.

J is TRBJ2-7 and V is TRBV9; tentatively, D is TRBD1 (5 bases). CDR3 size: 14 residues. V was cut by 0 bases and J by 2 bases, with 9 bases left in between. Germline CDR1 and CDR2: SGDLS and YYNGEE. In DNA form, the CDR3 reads TGTGCCAGCAGCGTAGAGGCAGGGACCTACGAGCAGTACTTC. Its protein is CASSVEAGTYEQYF.

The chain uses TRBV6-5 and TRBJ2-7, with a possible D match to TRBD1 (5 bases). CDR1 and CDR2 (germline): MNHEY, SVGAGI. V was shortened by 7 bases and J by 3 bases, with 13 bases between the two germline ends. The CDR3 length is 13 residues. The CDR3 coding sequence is TGTGCCAGCACCGACAGTAATAACTACGAGCAGTACTTC. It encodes CASTDSNNYEQYF.

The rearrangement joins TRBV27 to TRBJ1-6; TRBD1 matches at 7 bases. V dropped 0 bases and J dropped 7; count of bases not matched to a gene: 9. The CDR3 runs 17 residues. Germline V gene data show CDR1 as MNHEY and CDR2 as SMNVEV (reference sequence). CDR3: CASSLSLRGQINSPLHF. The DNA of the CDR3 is TGTGCCAGCAGTTTATCTCTAAGGGGACAGATCAATTCACCCCTCCACTTT.

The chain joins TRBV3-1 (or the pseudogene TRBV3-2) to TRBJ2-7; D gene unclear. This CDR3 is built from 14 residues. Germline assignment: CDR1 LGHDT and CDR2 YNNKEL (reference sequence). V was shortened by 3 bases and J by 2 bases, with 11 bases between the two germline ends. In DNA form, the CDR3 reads TGTGCCAGCAGCCAGAGTCACGGTGCCTACGAGCAGTACTTC. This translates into CASSQSHGAYEQYF.

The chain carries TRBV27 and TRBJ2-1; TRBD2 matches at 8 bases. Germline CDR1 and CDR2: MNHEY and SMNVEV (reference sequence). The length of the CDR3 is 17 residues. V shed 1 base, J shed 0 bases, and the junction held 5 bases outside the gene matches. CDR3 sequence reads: CASSLFAGGTSYNEQFF. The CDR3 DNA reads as TGTGCCAGCAGTTTATTTGCGGGAGGAACCTCCTACAATGAGCAGTTCTTC.